This T cell receptor beta chain was recorded in a study of cytomegalovirus exposure and HLA in healthy donors. At the level of the study: According to later analysis, the same platform produced the 100 to 150 validation and approximately 700 first-cohort repertoires.

This CDR3 contains 20 residues. J lost 5 bases, V lost 6 bases, and 23 bases had no gene match. The germline CDR1 and CDR2 sequences are MGHRA and YSYEKL. Profiling relied on immunoSEQ multiplex PCR, and the TCRdb table lists in-frame clones only, not all of them. The sample includes hundreds of thousands of clones, around 78% of them seen just once. This chain joins TRBV4-1 and TRBJ1-3; the match to TRBD1 covers 9 bases. The sequence was collected from a woman aged 18-29 years in good health and CMV-seronegative. Sample: PBMCs. The DNA of the CDR3 is TGCGCCAGCAGGCCGAACACCGCTACAACCCGGGACAGGGATAGAAACACCATATATTTT. It encodes CASRPNTATTRDRDRNTIYF.